Detailed here is one TCR beta chain. The target antigen is unknown. The CDR3 loop spans 20 amino acids. Per germline, CDR1 MDHEN and CDR2 SYDVKM. J was trimmed by 1 base and V by 5 bases; bases with no gene match: 8. Ophthalmopathy in the patients scored at least 3 on Clinical Activity Score and at least 4 on NOSPECS grade, lasting under 3 months. Each 10 ml fresh peripheral blood draw supplied the PBMCs. This record belongs to a study of T cells in Graves' hyperthyroidism and ophthalmopathy. Findings and limits, study-wide: Blood also showed most of the thyroid clonotypes that were expanded above 0.001. With a median lead of approximately 6 months before onset, the model predicted ophthalmopathy.

From RNA transcripts, TCR beta CDR3 regions were amplified. The study used the HTBI primer set for a first-round RT-PCR of the TCR CDR3. One entry per CDR3 protein results from TCRdb running MiXCR on the multiplex PCR reads. The repertoire holds some 570,000 distinct CDR3 sequences, more than 15% seen once, with approximately 18% in the top ten. Sequenced input: blood. The receptor's source is a woman between 18 and 29 years old with Graves' ophthalmopathy. The chain combines TRBV28 with TRBJ2-6, with TRBD2 matching over 16 bases. In nucleotides, the CDR3 is TGTGCCAGCAGTAAAGGGACTAGCGGGGGGGCCGTATCTGGGGCCAACGTCCTGACTTTC. Translated, it gives CASSKGTSGGAVSGANVLTF.